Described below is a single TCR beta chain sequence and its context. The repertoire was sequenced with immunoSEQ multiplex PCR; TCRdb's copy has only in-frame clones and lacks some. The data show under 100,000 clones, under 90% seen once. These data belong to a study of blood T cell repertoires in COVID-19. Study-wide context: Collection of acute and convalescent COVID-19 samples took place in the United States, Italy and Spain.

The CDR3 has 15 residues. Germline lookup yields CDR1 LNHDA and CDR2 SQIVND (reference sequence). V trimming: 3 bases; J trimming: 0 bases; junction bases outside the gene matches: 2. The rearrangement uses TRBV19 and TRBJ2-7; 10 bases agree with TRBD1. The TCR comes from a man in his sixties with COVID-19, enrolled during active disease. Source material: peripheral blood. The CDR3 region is CASSIGTGDSYEQYF. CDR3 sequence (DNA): TGTGCCAGTAGTATCGGGACAGGGGACTCCTACGAGCAGTACTTC.